These 20 T cell receptor beta chains were sequenced from one sample in a study of blood T cells in healthy people across ages. Combining a sample-barcoded 5' primer with a J-beta primer mix, a second PCR ran for roughly 6 to 12 cycles. Using its own MiXCR run on the 5' RACE reads, TCRdb lists one record per CDR3 protein. In the table there are hundreds of thousands of distinct CDR3 sequences, approximately 50% of which are singletons. Sequencing input: blood. These receptors all stem from a woman aged 55-70 years in good health.

This clonotype was seen a single time. The CDR3 is CASSLPGPFYGYTF. CDR3 sequence (DNA): TGTGCCAGCAGTCTACCGGGACCCTTTTATGGCTACACCTTC. The chain is built from TRBV28 and TRBJ1-2; D perhaps matches TRBD1 (5 bases). This CDR3 has 14 amino acids. CDR1 is MDHEN and CDR2 is SYDVKM in the germline V gene. Trimming cost V 5 bases and J 5 bases, with 15 bases left between them.

This clonotype was seen a few times. The V and J genes are TRBV4-2 and TRBJ2-3, with 9 bases matching TRBD1. The CDR3 sequence is 18 residues long. Trimming at V came to 0 bases and at J to 2 bases, leaving 9 bases not matched to a gene. Germline values: CDR1 LGHNA, CDR2 YNFKEQ. The CDR3 here is CASSQDQWTGDLTDTQYF. CDR3 DNA sequence: TGTGCCAGCAGCCAAGATCAGTGGACAGGGGACCTCACAGATACGCAGTATTTT.

This clonotype was counted only a few times. The chain links TRBV5-1 to TRBJ2-3; D perhaps matches TRBD1 (6 bases). Germline V gene data show CDR1 as SGHRS and CDR2 as YFSETQ. The V end was cut by 6 bases, the J end by 2 bases, with 13 bases between. The CDR3 consists of 14 residues. CDR3 in DNA: TGCGCCAGCACCCAGGGGCCCCTCACAGATACGCAGTATTTT. It codes for CASTQGPLTDTQYF.

This clonotype was recorded a few times. This chain joins TRBV5-1 and TRBJ1-6, with D possibly being TRBD1 (5 bases). V shed 4 bases and J shed 8 bases, with 16 bases lying between them. Germline V lookup: CDR1 SGHRS, CDR2 YFSETQ. The CDR3 sequence is 15 residues long. CDR3 nucleotides: TGCGCCAGCAGCAGAAGGGACGGAGCCGATTCACCCCTCCACTTT. It translates to CASSRRDGADSPLHF.

This clonotype was found a few times. Written as DNA, the CDR3 is TGTGCCAGCAGCTTAACCGCCGGGACAGGGCCCTACGAGCAGTACTTC. Its protein product is CASSLTAGTGPYEQYF. The chain couples TRBV7-2 to TRBJ2-7, with TRBD1 matching 9 bases. V lost 2 bases and J lost 2; bases outside the gene matches: 7. CDR1 and CDR2 (germline): SGHTA, FQGNSA. The CDR3 is 16 residues long.

The V and J genes are TRBV29-1 and TRBJ2-5; D uncertain. CDR1 and CDR2 from the germline V gene are SQVTM and ANQGSEA. Between the trimmed V and J ends, which lost 7 bases and 7 bases, there was a span of 16 bases. The CDR3 extends over 12 amino acids. The CDR3 region has the DNA TGCAGCGCCTGTGTCGGAGTGGGGACCCAGTACTTC. It encodes CSACVGVGTQYF.

This clonotype showed up many times. The genes are TRBV10-3 and TRBJ2-3; the D is unclear. Looked up from germline, CDR1 is ENHRY and CDR2 is SYGVKD. Between the trimmed V and J ends, which lost 4 bases and 2 bases, there was a span of 1 base. CDR3 size: 11 residues. CDR3 sequence reads: CAISVTDTQYF. The CDR3 coding sequence is TGTGCCATCAGTGTCACAGATACGCAGTATTTT.

As concerns this clonotype: A much larger clone lies a single base off, so this may be a read error. The rearrangement joins TRBV11-1 to TRBJ2-1; 7 nucleotides line up with TRBD2. CDR3 length: 15 residues. Germline V CDR1 and CDR2: SGHAT, FQDESV (reference sequence). The V and J ends lost 4 bases and 13 bases, in that order; junction bases with no gene match: 16. The CDR3 coding sequence is TGTGCCAGCAGCTCCACCGGACTGGCGGGAGAGACCCAGTTCTTC. This encodes CASSSTGLAGETQFF.

A few counts support this clonotype. The chain couples TRBV28 to TRBJ2-6; 11 bases are a match to TRBD1. Losses at the gene ends were 5 bases for V and 1 base for J; bases not matched to a gene: 4. Germline V CDR1 and CDR2: MDHEN, SYDVKM. This CDR3 contains 17 residues. CDR3 protein: CASSRGQGASGANVLTF. Here the CDR3 DNA reads TGTGCCAGCAGTCGTGGACAGGGGGCGTCTGGGGCCAACGTCCTGACTTTC.

V usage is TRBV18 and J usage is TRBJ2-5, with a tentative D call TRBD1 (6 bases). Deletions cut 5 bases from V and 11 bases from J, with 21 bases between. This CDR3 is built from 14 residues. The V gene's germline CDR1 is KGHSH and CDR2 LQKENI. CDR3 amino acids: CASSASDSGFEQYF. The CDR3 DNA follows: TGTGCCAGCTCAGCTTCGGACAGTGGATTTGAGCAGTACTTC.

This chain joins TRBV12-3 or TRBV12-4 and TRBJ1-5; a possible D gene is TRBD1 (5 bases). The CDR3 extends over 15 amino acids. Trimming stripped 3 bases from V and 5 bases from J, with 14 bases between. CDR3: CASSLAGLVDQPQHF. The DNA of the CDR3 is TGTGCCAGCAGTTTGGCAGGGCTGGTGGATCAGCCCCAGCATTTT.

This CDR3 is CSVEQGTGANVLTF. CDR3 sequence (DNA): TGCAGCGTTGAGCAGGGGACCGGGGCCAACGTCCTGACTTTC. The chain recombines TRBV29-1 with TRBJ2-6, with D perhaps matching TRBD1 (6 bases). Trimming stripped 3 bases from V and 4 bases from J, with 10 bases between. The CDR3 extends over 14 amino acids. From germline, CDR1 is SQVTM and CDR2 ANQGSEA.

This clonotype was observed a handful of times. The chain is built from TRBV3-1 and TRBJ2-5, with unresolved D. V was pared by 0 bases and J by 11 bases, with 19 bases between. The CDR3 length is 15 residues. Germline CDR1 is LGHDT and CDR2 is YNNKEL (reference sequence). This chain's CDR3 is CASSQEGYSYGEQYF. The CDR3 region has the DNA TGTGCCAGCAGCCAAGAAGGGTATTCCTACGGAGAGCAGTACTTC.

The rearrangement joins TRBV7-2 to TRBJ2-3; D call uncertain. The CDR3 runs 17 residues. Germline lookup yields CDR1 SGHTA and CDR2 FQGNSA. Trimming took off 7 bases at V and 3 bases at J, with 23 bases between the two ends. In DNA, the CDR3 is TGTGCCAGCAACCCCTCTCGGCACTCGCCGAAAACAGATACGCAGTATTTT. This encodes CASNPSRHSPKTDTQYF.

Only a few counts were recorded for this clonotype. The chain joins TRBV9 to TRBJ2-3; D possibly corresponds to TRBD1 (5 bases). Germline CDR1 is SGDLS and CDR2 is YYNGEE. Trimming took 3 bases from V and 5 from J, leaving 19 bases between them. This CDR3 is built from 16 residues. The CDR3: CASSAQTATGIDTQYF. The CDR3 region has the DNA TGTGCCAGCAGCGCCCAGACAGCCACCGGTATAGATACGCAGTATTTT.

As regards this clonotype: One junction end does not reproduce the germline sequence, and a read error may be involved. The chain carries TRBV24-1 and TRBJ2-5, with a tentative D call TRBD1 (5 bases). The CDR3 totals 15 residues. CDR1 is KGHDR and CDR2 is SFDVKD in the germline V gene. CDR3 loop: CAASDYGREQETQYF. DNA for the CDR3: TGTGCCGCCAGTGATTACGGCAGGGAACAAGAGACCCAGTACTTC.

The genes are TRBV7-2 and TRBJ2-4; TRBD2 matches 13 bases. Gene TRBJ2-5 matches the end of the DNA better, so the J call may be wrong. CDR1 and CDR2 (germline): SGHTA, FQGNSA. The CDR3 spans 15 residues. DNA of the CDR3: TGTGCCAGCAGCCGCAGACTAGCGGGAGGAGAGACCCAGTACTTC. Encoded protein: CASSRRLAGGETQYF.

The rearrangement joins TRBV7-8 to TRBJ2-7, with D uncertain. Germline-derived CDR1 and CDR2 are SGHVS and FQNEAQ. V lost 7 bases and J 2 bases, leaving 12 bases between the germline ends. The CDR3 has 13 residues. The CDR3 sequence: CASTPDQTYEQYF. The CDR3 DNA reads as TGTGCCAGCACCCCGGACCAAACCTACGAGCAGTACTTC.

This clonotype was counted a few times. The rearrangement joins TRBV7-2 to TRBJ2-3, with D uncertain. V lost 3 bases and J lost 2, with 9 bases in between. Germline CDR1 and CDR2: SGHTA and FQGNSA. There are 14 residues in the CDR3. DNA for the CDR3: TGTGCCAGCAGCTTGGAACAGATCACAGATACGCAGTATTTT. Residues: CASSLEQITDTQYF.

With regard to this clonotype: One end of the junction is discordant with germline, which a read error may explain. V is TRBV4-3 and J is TRBJ1-1; no definite D call. CDR3 length equals 13 residues. Germline-derived CDR1 and CDR2 are LGHNA and YSLEER. For the CDR3, the DNA is TGCGCCAGCAGCAAAGACGAGGGCTCTGAAGCTTTCTTT. This gives the protein CASSKDEGSEAFF.